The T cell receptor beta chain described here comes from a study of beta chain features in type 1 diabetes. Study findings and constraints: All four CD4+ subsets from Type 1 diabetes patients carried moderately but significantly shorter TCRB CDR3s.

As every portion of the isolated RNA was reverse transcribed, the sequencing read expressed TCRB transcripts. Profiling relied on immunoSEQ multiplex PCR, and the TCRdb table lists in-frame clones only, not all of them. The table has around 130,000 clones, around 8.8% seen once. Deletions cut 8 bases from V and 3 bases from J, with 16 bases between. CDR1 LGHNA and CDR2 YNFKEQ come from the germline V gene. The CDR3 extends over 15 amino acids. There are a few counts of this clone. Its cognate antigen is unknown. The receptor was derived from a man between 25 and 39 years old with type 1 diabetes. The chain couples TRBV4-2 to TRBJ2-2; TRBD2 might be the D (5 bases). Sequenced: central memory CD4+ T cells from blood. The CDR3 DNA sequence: TGTGCCAGCCCCAAGGGCCCCGGGGACACCGGGGAGCTGTTTTTT. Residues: CASPKGPGDTGELFF.